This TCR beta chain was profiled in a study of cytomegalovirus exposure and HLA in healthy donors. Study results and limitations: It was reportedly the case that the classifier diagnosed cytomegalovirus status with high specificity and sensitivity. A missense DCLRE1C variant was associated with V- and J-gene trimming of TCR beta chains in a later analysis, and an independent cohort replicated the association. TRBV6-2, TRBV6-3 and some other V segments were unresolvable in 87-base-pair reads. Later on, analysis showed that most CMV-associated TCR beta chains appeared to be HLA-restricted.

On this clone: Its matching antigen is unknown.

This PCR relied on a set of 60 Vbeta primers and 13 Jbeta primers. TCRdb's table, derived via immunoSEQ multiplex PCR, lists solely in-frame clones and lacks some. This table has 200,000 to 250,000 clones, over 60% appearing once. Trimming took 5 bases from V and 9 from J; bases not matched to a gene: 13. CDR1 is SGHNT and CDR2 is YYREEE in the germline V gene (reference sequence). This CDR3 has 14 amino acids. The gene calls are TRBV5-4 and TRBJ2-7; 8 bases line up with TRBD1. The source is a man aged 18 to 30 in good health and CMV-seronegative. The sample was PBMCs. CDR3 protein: CASSPGQELGGQYF. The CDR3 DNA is TGTGCCAGCAGTCCGGGACAGGAGTTGGGGGGGCAGTACTTC.